These 23 T cell receptor beta chains were sequenced from one sample in a study of cytomegalovirus exposure and HLA in healthy donors (dated by TCRdb to about 2017). Library method: the immunoSEQ multiplex PCR assay. A mixture of 60 forward primers for TCR Vbeta segments and 13 reverse primers for TCR Jbeta segments was used in the multiplex PCR. TCRdb carries this immuneACCESS record with in-frame sequences only. Its versions omit some clonotypes, under half of them owing to an unresolved V gene in the studies checked, with the rest unexplained. The sample includes 180,000 or so clones, with more than 65% observed a single time. Approximately 2.9% of the sample comes from the top ten. Sequenced material: PBMCs. The receptors stem from a female donor in good health and CMV-seronegative.

This clone is a singleton in its sample. The genes are TRBV6-1 and TRBJ1-5, with no clear D. V gave up 4 bases and J gave up 6 bases, with 7 bases separating them. This CDR3 region has 12 residues. From germline, CDR1 is MNHNS and CDR2 SASEGT. CDR3 coding DNA: TGTGCCAGCAGTGGAGGGCTTCAGCCCCAGCATTTT. Protein sequence: CASSGGLQPQHF.

The chain couples TRBV7-8 to TRBJ2-5; TRBD2 aligns across 8 bases. CDR1 is SGHVS, CDR2 FQNEAQ, per germline. Trimming at V came to 3 bases and at J to 3 bases, leaving 9 bases not matched to a gene. The CDR3 extends over 16 amino acids. The CDR3 bases are TGTGCCAGCAGCTTGGGGGGACGCGGGGGGAAAGAGACCCAGTACTTC. It translates to CASSLGGRGGKETQYF.

This clone was counted once. The CDR3 nucleotides read TGTGCCAACCGCGGAGGGAGCCCCGTAGGTGAGCAGTTCTTC. This gives the protein CANRGGSPVGEQFF. The rearrangement uses TRBV2 and TRBJ2-1; D might be TRBD2 (6 bases). This CDR3 is built from 14 residues. Germline V CDR1 and CDR2: SNHLY, FYNNEI. V dropped 10 bases and J dropped 9 bases, with 22 bases sitting between them.

This clone was counted once. At one end, the junction sequence differs from germline, possibly due to a read error. The chain links TRBV27 to TRBJ2-1, with D hard to call. Germline CDR1 reads MNHEY; CDR2 reads SMNVEV (reference sequence). This CDR3 region has 13 residues. The CDR3 is CASSFAGFNKQFF. The DNA for the CDR3 is TGTGCCAGCAGTTTTGCAGGATTCAATAAGCAGTTCTTC.

This sequence joins TRBV28 and TRBJ2-7; maybe TRBD1 (5 bases). This CDR3 is 14 amino acids long. Germline V gene data show CDR1 as MDHEN and CDR2 as SYDVKM. V shed 5 bases and J shed 4 bases, with 15 bases lying between them. The chain's CDR3 is CASSPPPPGYEQYF. The CDR3 nucleotides read TGTGCCAGCAGTCCCCCACCCCCAGGGTACGAGCAGTACTTC.

In the case of this clone: Compared with germline, one end of the junction differs, possibly owing to a read error. This sequence joins TRBV7-9 and TRBJ1-1; TRBD1 might be the D (5 bases). CDR1 and CDR2 (germline): SEHNR, FQNEAQ (reference sequence). The CDR3 totals 16 residues. This chain's CDR3 is CSSSPRAGGTNTEAFF. The DNA for the CDR3 is TGTTCCAGCAGCCCCCGAGCCGGGGGTACGAACACTGAAGCTTTCTTT.

A few counts support this clone. The genes are TRBV5-1 and TRBJ1-2; TRBD1 might be the D (5 bases). CDR1 is SGHRS, CDR2 YFSETQ, per germline. The ends were cut back, 0 bases at V and 8 bases at J, with 14 bases in the middle. The CDR3 has 14 residues. CDR3 DNA: TGCGCCAGCAGCTTGGACGGGGGTCCGGGGGGCTACACCTTC. Protein product: CASSLDGGPGGYTF.

The J gene is TRBJ1-1, the V gene TRBV15; the match to TRBD1 covers 8 bases. The trim removed 3 bases at V and 3 bases at J, leaving 12 bases unmatched. The CDR3 length is 17 residues. Germline CDR1 reads LNHNV; CDR2 reads YYDKDF (reference sequence). CDR3 bases: TGTGCCACCAGCAGCACGGCTATGGGGACAGGCGACACTGAAGCTTTCTTT. Translated, it gives CATSSTAMGTGDTEAFF.

On this clone itself: One end of the junction varies from germline; a read error may be responsible. The chain joins TRBV7-9 to TRBJ2-4; D unclear. The CDR3 covers 15 residues. Germline values: CDR1 SEHNR, CDR2 FQNEAQ (reference sequence). Written as DNA, the CDR3 is TGTTCCAGCAGCTTAATACAGATAGCCAAAAACATTCAGTACTTC. Translation: CSSSLIQIAKNIQYF.

V is TRBV28 and J is TRBJ2-1; D not resolved. CDR1 and CDR2 from the germline V gene are MDHEN and SYDVKM. Deletions cut 7 bases from V and 8 bases from J, with 18 bases between. The CDR3 runs 14 residues. The CDR3 sequence: CASTPLARPDEQFF. The CDR3 bases are TGTGCCAGCACCCCCCTGGCCCGCCCCGATGAGCAGTTCTTC.

There are a few counts of this clone. V is TRBV7-3 and J is TRBJ2-1; no reliable D call. Germline loops: CDR1 SGHTA, CDR2 FQGTGA. V was shortened by 1 base and J by 7 bases, with 8 bases between the two germline ends. The CDR3 loop spans 13 amino acids. The CDR3 loop reads CASSLNSLNEQFF. The CDR3 coding sequence is TGTGCCAGCAGCTTAAATTCCCTTAATGAGCAGTTCTTC. The variable domain in full, completed from reference TRBV7-3 and TRBJ2-1, reads GAGVSQTPSNKVTEKGKYVELRCDPISGHTALYWYRQSLGQGPEFLIYFQGTGAADDSGLPNDRFFAVRPEGSVSTLKIQRTERGDSAVYLCASSLNSLNEQFFGPGTRLTVL.

The chain joins TRBV6-1 to TRBJ1-5; 8 nucleotides match TRBD1. V shed 11 bases, J shed 0 bases, and the junction held 6 bases outside the gene matches. The V gene's germline CDR1 is MNHNS and CDR2 SASEGT. The CDR3 totals 14 residues. The CDR3 loop is CAYKQGDSNQPQHF. As DNA, the CDR3 is TGTGCCTATAAACAGGGGGATAGCAATCAGCCCCAGCATTTT.

This chain joins TRBV23-1 and TRBJ1-1; D is unclear. TRBV23-1 is an ORF for which the function is uncertain. V lost 0 bases, J lost 2 bases, and 7 bases lay in between. CDR3 length: 14 amino acids. The CDR3 bases are TGCGCCAGCAGTCAATCTTCGACAAACACTGAAGCTTTCTTT. It encodes CASSQSSTNTEAFF.

This clone was seen many times. The chain employs TRBV7-9 and TRBJ2-7; D possibly corresponds to TRBD1 (5 bases). CDR3 length: 14 amino acids. Germline V gene data show CDR1 as SEHNR and CDR2 as FQNEAQ (reference sequence). V was shortened by 2 bases and J by 6 bases, with 14 bases between the two germline ends. This CDR3 reads CASSLSGLESEQYF. CDR3 coding DNA: TGTGCCAGCAGCTTATCAGGGCTAGAAAGCGAGCAGTACTTC.

This chain joins TRBV28 and TRBJ1-2; D is possibly TRBD1 (5 bases). V shed 5 bases and J shed 5 bases, with 15 bases lying between them. This CDR3 has 14 residues. Germline V gene data show CDR1 as MDHEN and CDR2 as SYDVKM. The DNA of the CDR3 is TGTGCCAGCAGTCCCTTACAGGTTTCATATGGCTACACCTTC. This gives the protein CASSPLQVSYGYTF.

This clone was picked up a small number of times. V is TRBV2 and J is TRBJ2-3; D remains ambiguous. The V end lost 8 bases, the J end lost 4 bases, and 10 bases lay between the germline ends. There are 12 residues in the CDR3. Germline values: CDR1 SNHLY, CDR2 FYNNEI. CDR3 region: CASARGSDTQYF. For the CDR3, the DNA is TGTGCCAGCGCTAGAGGATCAGATACGCAGTATTTT.

This clone was detected once. The chain employs TRBV7-3 and TRBJ2-6; a possible D gene is TRBD1 (6 bases). V was pared by 3 bases and J by 2 bases, with 8 bases between. This CDR3 is built from 15 residues. CDR1 and CDR2 (germline): SGHTA, FQGTGA. The DNA for the CDR3 is TGTGCCAGCAGCTTCACAGGGCCTGGGGCCAACGTCCTGACTTTC. Its translation: CASSFTGPGANVLTF.

This chain joins TRBV5-1 and TRBJ1-2; TRBD1 aligns across 10 bases. With 4 bases clipped from V and 4 bases from J, the junction kept 10 bases outside the gene matches. In germline, CDR1 is SGHRS, CDR2 YFSETQ. This CDR3 has 16 amino acids. The CDR3 nucleotides read TGCGCCAGCAGCGTACAAGACAGGGGGCAGAGCTATGGCTACACCTTC. Protein: CASSVQDRGQSYGYTF.

J is TRBJ2-1 and V is TRBV15; TRBD2 matches at 11 bases. The CDR3 extends over 15 amino acids. Trimming took 3 bases from V and 6 from J; bases not matched to a gene: 4. Germline V CDR1 and CDR2: LNHNV, YYDKDF (reference sequence). CDR3: CATSSSSGRANEQFF. DNA for the CDR3: TGTGCCACCAGCAGTAGTAGCGGGAGGGCCAATGAGCAGTTCTTC.

The chain employs TRBV2 and TRBJ2-7; D remains unclear. V was clipped by 3 bases and J by 2 bases, with 5 bases between them. CDR1 is SNHLY and CDR2 is FYNNEI in the germline V gene. The CDR3 totals 12 residues. The CDR3, as DNA: TGTGCCAGCAGTGAGACTCCCTACGAGCAGTACTTC. The encoded protein is CASSETPYEQYF.

The chain joins TRBV6-5 to TRBJ1-5; 9 bases are a match to TRBD1. Unmatched junction bases numbered 8, after V lost 6 bases and J lost 5 bases. CDR3 length: 15 residues. Per germline, CDR1 MNHEY and CDR2 SVGAGI. CDR3 region: CASSPVTGGDQPQHF. The CDR3, as DNA: TGTGCCAGCAGCCCTGTGACAGGGGGGGATCAGCCCCAGCATTTT.

The rearrangement uses TRBV2 and TRBJ2-5; perhaps TRBD2 as D (6 bases). The CDR3 has 15 amino acids. Looked up from germline, CDR1 is SNHLY and CDR2 is FYNNEI. V lost 6 bases and J 5 bases, leaving 19 bases between the germline ends. CDR3 DNA sequence: TGTGCCAGCAGCCCAATTTTTCGGGGGTCTGAGACCCAGTACTTC. Residues: CASSPIFRGSETQYF.

This sequence joins TRBV5-5 and TRBJ2-4; 9 bases map to TRBD1. Trimming cost V 2 bases and J 1 base; bases outside gene matches: 10. This CDR3 spans 18 amino acids. Germline V CDR1 and CDR2: SGHKS, YYEKEE (reference sequence). CDR3 sequence: CASSFPGTGKGAKNIQYF. The CDR3, as DNA: TGTGCCAGCAGCTTTCCCGGGACAGGGAAGGGGGCCAAAAACATTCAGTACTTC.